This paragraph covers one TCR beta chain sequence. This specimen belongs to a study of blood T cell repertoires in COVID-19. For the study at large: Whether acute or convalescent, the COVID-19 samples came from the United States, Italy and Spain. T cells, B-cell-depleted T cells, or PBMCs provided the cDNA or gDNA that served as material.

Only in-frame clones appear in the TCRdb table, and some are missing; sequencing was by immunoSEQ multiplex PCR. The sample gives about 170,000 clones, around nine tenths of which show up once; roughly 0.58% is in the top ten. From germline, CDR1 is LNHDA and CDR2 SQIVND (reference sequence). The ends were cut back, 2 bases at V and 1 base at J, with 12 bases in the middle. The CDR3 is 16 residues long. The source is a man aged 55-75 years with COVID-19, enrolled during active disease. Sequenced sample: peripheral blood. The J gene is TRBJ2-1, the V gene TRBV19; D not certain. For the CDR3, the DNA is TGTGCCAGTAGTATACTAACCGGTAGTTCCTACAATGAGCAGTTCTTC. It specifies CASSILTGSSYNEQFF.